This TCR beta chain stems from a study of cytomegalovirus exposure and HLA in healthy donors. PCR amplification relied on 60 Vbeta primers (plus 13 Jbeta primers). Here immunoSEQ multiplex PCR was the method, and the copy in TCRdb shows in-frame clones only, minus some. The data contain 170,000 or so clones, around 77% of them seen just once; the ten biggest clones take up 1%. The sample consisted of PBMCs. This TCR was recovered from a woman aged 50 to 60 in good health and CMV-seropositive.

The CDR3 sequence: CASSHAGLTSYEQYF. CDR3 bases: TGTGCCAGCAGCCACGCGGGACTCACTTCCTACGAGCAGTACTTC. The rearrangement joins TRBV28 to TRBJ2-7, with a tentative D call TRBD2 (6 bases). CDR1 MDHEN and CDR2 SYDVKM come from the germline V gene. The germline V and J ends were trimmed by 6 bases and 1 base, with 16 bases remaining between them. There are 15 residues in the CDR3.